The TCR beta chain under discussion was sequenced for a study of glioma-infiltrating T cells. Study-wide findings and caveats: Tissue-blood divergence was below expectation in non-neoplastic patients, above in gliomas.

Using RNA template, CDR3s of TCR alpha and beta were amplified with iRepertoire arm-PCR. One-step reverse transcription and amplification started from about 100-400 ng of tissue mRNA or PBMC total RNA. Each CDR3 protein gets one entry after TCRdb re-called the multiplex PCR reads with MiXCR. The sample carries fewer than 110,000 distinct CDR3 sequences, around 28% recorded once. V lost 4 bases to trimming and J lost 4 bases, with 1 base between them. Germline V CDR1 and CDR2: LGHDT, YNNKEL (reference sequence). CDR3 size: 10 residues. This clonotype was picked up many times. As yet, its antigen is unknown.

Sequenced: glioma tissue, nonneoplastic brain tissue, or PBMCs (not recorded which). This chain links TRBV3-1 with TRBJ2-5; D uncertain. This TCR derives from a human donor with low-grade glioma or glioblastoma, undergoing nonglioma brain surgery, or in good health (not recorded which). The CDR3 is CASSLETQYF. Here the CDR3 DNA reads TGTGCCAGCAGCCTAGAGACCCAGTACTTC.